These 2 T cell receptor beta chains were sequenced from one sample in a study of blood T cell repertoires in COVID-19. Sequencing used immunoSEQ multiplex PCR; TCRdb keeps in-frame clones, though not all of them. The table lists 250,000 to 300,000 clones, 80% to 85% of them singletons. Sequencing input: peripheral blood. Receptors originate from an older woman with active or convalescent COVID-19.

V usage is TRBV7-9 and J usage is TRBJ2-1, with TRBD2 as a possible D gene (6 bases). V was clipped by 2 bases and J by 2 bases, with 13 bases between them. Germline V gene lookup returns CDR1 SEHNR and CDR2 FQNEAQ (reference sequence). The CDR3 loop spans 16 amino acids. In nucleotides, the CDR3 is TGTGCCAGCAGCTTATGGGTAGGCGGGGCCTACAATGAGCAGTTCTTC. Translation gives CASSLWVGGAYNEQFF.

The gene calls are TRBV28 and TRBJ2-7, with 8 positions matching TRBD2. V lost 3 bases, J lost 1 base, and 8 bases stayed unmatched. The CDR3 contains 16 residues. Looked up from germline, CDR1 is MDHEN and CDR2 is SYDVKM. The CDR3, as DNA: TGTGCCAGCAGTTTGTCGGGGGGGTCTGGGTCCTACGAGCAGTACTTC. It translates to CASSLSGGSGSYEQYF.